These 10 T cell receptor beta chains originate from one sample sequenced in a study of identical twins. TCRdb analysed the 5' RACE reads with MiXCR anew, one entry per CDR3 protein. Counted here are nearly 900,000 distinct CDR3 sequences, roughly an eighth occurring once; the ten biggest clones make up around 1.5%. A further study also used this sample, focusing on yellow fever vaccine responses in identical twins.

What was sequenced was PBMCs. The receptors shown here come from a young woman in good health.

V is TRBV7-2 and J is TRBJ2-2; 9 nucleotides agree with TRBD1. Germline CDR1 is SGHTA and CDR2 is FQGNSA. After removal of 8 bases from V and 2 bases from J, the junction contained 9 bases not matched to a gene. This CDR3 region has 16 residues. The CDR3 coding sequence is TGTGCCAGCGGGAACAGGGGGCTGGGAAACACCGGGGAGCTGTTTTTT. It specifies CASGNRGLGNTGELFF.

As DNA, the CDR3 is TGCGCCAGCAGCATAACCGGGACAGGGGCCGCGGGTGAGCAGTTCTTC. It specifies CASSITGTGAAGEQFF. The chain is built from TRBV5-1 and TRBJ2-1; TRBD1 matches 10 bases. Germline assignment: CDR1 SGHRS and CDR2 YFSETQ. V shed 4 bases and J 9 bases; nucleotides not matched to a gene: 13. The CDR3 has 16 residues.

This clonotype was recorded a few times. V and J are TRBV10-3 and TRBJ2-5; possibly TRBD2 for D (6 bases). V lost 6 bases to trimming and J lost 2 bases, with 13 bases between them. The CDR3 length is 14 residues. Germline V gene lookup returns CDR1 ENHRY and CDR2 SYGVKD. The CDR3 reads CAISPPGDQETQYF. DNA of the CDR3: TGTGCCATCAGCCCACCGGGGGATCAAGAGACCCAGTACTTC.

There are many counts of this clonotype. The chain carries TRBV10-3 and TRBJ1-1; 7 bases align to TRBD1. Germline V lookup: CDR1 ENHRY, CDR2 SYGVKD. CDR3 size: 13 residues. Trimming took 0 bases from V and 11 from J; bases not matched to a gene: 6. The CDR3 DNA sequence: TGTGCCATCAGTGAGTCGACAGGGAAGAACGCTTTCTTT. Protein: CAISESTGKNAFF.

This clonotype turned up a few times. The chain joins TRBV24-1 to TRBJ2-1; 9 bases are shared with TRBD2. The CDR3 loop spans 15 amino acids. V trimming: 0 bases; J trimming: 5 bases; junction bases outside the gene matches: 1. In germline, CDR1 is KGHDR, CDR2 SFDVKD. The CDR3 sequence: CATSDLASGNNEQFF. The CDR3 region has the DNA TGTGCCACCAGTGATTTGGCTAGCGGGAACAATGAGCAGTTCTTC.

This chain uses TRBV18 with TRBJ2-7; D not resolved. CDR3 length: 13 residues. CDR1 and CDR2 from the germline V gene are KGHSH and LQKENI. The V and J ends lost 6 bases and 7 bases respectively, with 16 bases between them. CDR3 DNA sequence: TGTGCCAGCTCCCCGGGTTGGGTGCAGGAGCAGTACGTC. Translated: CASSPGWVQEQYV.

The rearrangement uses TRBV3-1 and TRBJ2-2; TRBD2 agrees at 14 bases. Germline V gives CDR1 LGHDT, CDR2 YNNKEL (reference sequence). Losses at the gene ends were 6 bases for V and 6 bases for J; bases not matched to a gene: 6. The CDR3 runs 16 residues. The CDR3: CASSSGLAGVAGELFF. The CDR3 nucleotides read TGTGCCAGCAGTTCGGGACTAGCGGGGGTCGCCGGGGAGCTGTTTTTT.

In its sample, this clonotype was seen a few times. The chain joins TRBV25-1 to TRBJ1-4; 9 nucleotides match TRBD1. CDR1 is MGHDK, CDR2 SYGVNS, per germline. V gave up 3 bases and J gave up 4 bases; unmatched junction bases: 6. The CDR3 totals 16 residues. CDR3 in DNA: TGTGCCAGCAGTGAGGGACAGGGTGTGATTAATGAAAAACTGTTTTTT. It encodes CASSEGQGVINEKLFF.

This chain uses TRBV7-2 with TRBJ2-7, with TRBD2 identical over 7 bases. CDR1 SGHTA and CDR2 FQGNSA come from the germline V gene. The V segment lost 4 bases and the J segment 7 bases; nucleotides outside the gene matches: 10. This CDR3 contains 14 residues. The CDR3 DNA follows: TGTGCCAGCAGCTGGACCCGACTAGCCGGGGAGCAGTACTTC. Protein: CASSWTRLAGEQYF. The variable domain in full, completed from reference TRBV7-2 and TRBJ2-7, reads GAGVSQSPSNKVTEKGKDVELRCDPISGHTALYWYRQSLGQGLEFLIYFQGNSAPDKSGLPSDRFSAERTGGSVSTLTIQRTQQEDSAVYLCASSWTRLAGEQYFGPGTRLTVT.

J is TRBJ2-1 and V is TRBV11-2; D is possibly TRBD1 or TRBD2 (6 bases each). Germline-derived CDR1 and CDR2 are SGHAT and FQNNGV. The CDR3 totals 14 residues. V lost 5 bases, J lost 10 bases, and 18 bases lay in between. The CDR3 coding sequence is TGTGCCAGCAGCCCCCTAACAGGGACTGGGGAGCAGTTCTTC. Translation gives CASSPLTGTGEQFF.